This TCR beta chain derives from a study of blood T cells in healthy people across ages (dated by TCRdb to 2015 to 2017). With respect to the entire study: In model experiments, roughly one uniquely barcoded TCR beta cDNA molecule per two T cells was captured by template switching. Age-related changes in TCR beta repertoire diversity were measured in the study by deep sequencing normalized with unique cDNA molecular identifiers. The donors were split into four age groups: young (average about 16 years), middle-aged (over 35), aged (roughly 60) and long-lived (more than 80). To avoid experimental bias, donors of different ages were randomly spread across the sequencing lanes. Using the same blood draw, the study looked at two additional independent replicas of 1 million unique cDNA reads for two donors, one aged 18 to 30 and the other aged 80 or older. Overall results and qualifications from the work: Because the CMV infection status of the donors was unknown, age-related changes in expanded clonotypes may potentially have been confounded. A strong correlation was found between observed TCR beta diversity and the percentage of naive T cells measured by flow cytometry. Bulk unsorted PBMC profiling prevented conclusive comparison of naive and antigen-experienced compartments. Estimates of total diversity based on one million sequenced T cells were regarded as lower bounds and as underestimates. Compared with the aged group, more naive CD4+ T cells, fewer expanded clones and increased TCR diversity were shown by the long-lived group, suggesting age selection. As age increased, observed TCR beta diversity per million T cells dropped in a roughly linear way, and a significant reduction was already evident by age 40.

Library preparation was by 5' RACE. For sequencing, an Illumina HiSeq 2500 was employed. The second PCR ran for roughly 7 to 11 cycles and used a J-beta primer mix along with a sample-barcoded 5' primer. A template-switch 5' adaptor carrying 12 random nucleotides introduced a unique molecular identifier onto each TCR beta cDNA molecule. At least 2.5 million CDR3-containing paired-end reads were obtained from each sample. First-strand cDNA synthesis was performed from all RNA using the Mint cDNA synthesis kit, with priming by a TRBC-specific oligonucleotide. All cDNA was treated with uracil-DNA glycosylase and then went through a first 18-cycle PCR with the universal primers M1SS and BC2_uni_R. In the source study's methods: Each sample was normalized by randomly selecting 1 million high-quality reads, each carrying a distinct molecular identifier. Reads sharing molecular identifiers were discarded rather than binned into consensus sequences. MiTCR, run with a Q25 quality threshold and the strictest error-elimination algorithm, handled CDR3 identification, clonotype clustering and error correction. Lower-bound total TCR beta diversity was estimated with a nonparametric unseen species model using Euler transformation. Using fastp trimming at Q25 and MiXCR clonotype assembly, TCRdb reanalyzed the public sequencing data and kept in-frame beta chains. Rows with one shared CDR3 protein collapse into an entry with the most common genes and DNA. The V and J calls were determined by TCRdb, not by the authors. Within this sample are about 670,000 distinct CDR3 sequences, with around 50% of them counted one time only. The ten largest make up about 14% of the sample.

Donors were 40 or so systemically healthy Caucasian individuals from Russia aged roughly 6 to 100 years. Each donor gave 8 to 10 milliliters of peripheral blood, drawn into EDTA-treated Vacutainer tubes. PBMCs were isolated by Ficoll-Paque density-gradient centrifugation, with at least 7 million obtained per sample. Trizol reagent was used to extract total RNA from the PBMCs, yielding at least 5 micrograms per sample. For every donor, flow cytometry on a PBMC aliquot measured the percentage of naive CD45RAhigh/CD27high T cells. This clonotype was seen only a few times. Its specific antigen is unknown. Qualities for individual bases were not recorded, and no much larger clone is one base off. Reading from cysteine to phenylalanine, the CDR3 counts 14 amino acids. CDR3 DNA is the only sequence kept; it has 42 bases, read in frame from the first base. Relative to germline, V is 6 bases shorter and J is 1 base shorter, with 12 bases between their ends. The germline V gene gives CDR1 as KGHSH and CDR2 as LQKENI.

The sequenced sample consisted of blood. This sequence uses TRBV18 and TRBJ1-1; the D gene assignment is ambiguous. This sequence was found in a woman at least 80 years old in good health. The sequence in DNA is TGTGCCAGCTCCCCGTCGGGAACGAACACTGAAGCTTTCTTT. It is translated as CASSPSGTNTEAFF.